This entry describes one T cell receptor (beta chain). This specimen belongs to a study of blood T cell repertoires in COVID-19. On the study more broadly: Specimens from acute and convalescent COVID-19 originated in the United States, Italy and Spain.

This CDR3 has 15 residues. Germline CDR1 MNHEY, CDR2 SMNVEV (reference sequence). The V and J ends lost 4 bases and 5 bases, in that order; junction bases with no gene match: 5. Some clones are missing from TCRdb's copy, which holds only in-frame ones; the method was immunoSEQ multiplex PCR. The sample contains 140,000 or so clones, 85% to 90% of which appear only once. The sequencing input was peripheral blood. The origin of this receptor is a man aged 45-60 years who had recovered from COVID-19. The J gene is TRBJ1-1, the V gene TRBV27; 12 bases map to TRBD1. CDR3 bases: TGTGCCAGCAGTTCGGGACAGGGGGCGTCGACTGAAGCTTTCTTT. It translates to CASSSGQGASTEAFF.